A selection of T cell receptor beta chains follows, all from one sample in a study of T cell responses to AZD1222 COVID-19 vaccine. Profiling relied on immunoSEQ multiplex PCR, and the TCRdb table lists in-frame clones only, not all of them. This sample yields about 100,000 clones, of which around 90% are seen a single time; under 2% belongs to the top ten. This specimen was peripheral blood, taken on day 0 of AZD1222 vaccination. Receptors originate from an adult in good health. Both conserved end residues are part of each CDR3. A D gene is named only where the DNA matches it firmly. Rows may omit the clone size; those that give it use once, few, many or a size class.

J gene: TRBJ2-3
V gene: TRBV19
D gene: TRBD2
clone size: .
CDR3 protein: CATSGRAFRDTQYF
CDR3 DNA: TGTGCCACTAGCGGGAGGGCCTTTAGAGATACGCAGTATTTT

J gene: TRBJ1-5
V gene: TRBV28
D gene: .
clone size: .
CDR3 protein: CASSPFQTSNQPQHF
CDR3 DNA: TGTGCCAGCAGTCCCTTTCAGACGAGCAATCAGCCCCAGCATTTT

J gene: TRBJ2-2
V gene: TRBV6-6
D gene: TRBD2
clone size: .
CDR3 protein: CASSPTSDTGELFF
CDR3 DNA: TGTGCCAGCAGCCCCACTAGCGACACCGGGGAGCTGTTTTTT

J gene: TRBJ2-5
V gene: TRBV7-2
D gene: TRBD2
clone size: .
CDR3 protein: CASSSYPRGGRVQETQYF
CDR3 DNA: TGTGCCAGCAGCTCCTATCCTCGGGGAGGGAGAGTTCAAGAGACCCAGTACTTC

J gene: TRBJ2-1
V gene: TRBV14
D gene: .
clone size: .
CDR3 protein: CASSHRRHEQFF
CDR3 DNA: TGTGCCAGCAGCCACAGAAGGCATGAGCAGTTCTTC

J gene: TRBJ2-1
V gene: TRBV5-4
D gene: .
clone size: .
CDR3 protein: CASSTDRTYNEQFF
CDR3 DNA: TGTGCCAGCAGCACCGACCGAACCTACAATGAGCAGTTCTTC

J gene: TRBJ2-2
V gene: TRBV14
D gene: TRBD1
clone size: .
CDR3 protein: CASSRGQGLAGELFF
CDR3 DNA: TGTGCCAGCAGCCGCGGACAGGGTCTTGCCGGGGAGCTGTTTTTT

J gene: TRBJ1-5
V gene: TRBV6-5
D gene: TRBD1
clone size: .
CDR3 protein: CASRTGGVGQPQHF
CDR3 DNA: TGTGCCAGCAGAACAGGGGGCGTCGGTCAGCCCCAGCATTTT

J gene: TRBJ1-1
V gene: TRBV18
D gene: .
clone size: .
CDR3 protein: CASSPNSGANTEAFF
CDR3 DNA: TGTGCCAGCTCACCAAATTCAGGTGCGAACACTGAAGCTTTCTTT

J gene: TRBJ2-1
V gene: TRBV15
D gene: TRBD2
clone size: .
CDR3 protein: CATSRYGTSGSYNEQFF
CDR3 DNA: TGTGCCACCAGCAGATATGGGACTAGCGGCTCCTACAATGAGCAGTTCTTC

J gene: TRBJ2-7
V gene: TRBV11-2
D gene: TRBD1
clone size: .
CDR3 protein: CASSLADRGFYEQYF
CDR3 DNA: TGTGCCAGCAGCTTAGCCGACAGGGGATTCTACGAGCAGTACTTC

J gene: TRBJ2-1
V gene: TRBV6-2/TRBV6-3
D gene: TRBD2
clone size: .
CDR3 protein: CASSSRGTSGYNEQFF
CDR3 DNA: TGTGCCAGCAGTTCCCGCGGGACTAGCGGTTACAATGAGCAGTTCTTC

J gene: TRBJ2-3
V gene: TRBV6-5
D gene: .
clone size: .
CDR3 protein: CASRERSDTQYF
CDR3 DNA: TGTGCCAGCAGGGAGCGATCAGATACGCAGTATTTT

J gene: TRBJ2-2
V gene: TRBV11-2
D gene: .
clone size: .
CDR3 protein: CASSLVPTAGELFF
CDR3 DNA: TGTGCCAGCAGCTTAGTACCGACTGCCGGGGAGCTGTTTTTT

J gene: TRBJ2-1
V gene: TRBV29-1
D gene: TRBD2
clone size: .
CDR3 protein: CSARGAGTSGRWEQFF
CDR3 DNA: TGCAGCGCACGAGGGGCCGGGACTAGCGGGAGATGGGAGCAGTTCTTC

J gene: TRBJ1-1
V gene: TRBV12-1
D gene: .
clone size: .
CDR3 protein: CASSSKFTLRSEAFF
CDR3 DNA: TGTGCCAGCAGCTCAAAATTTACTTTGCGGAGTGAAGCTTTCTTT

J gene: TRBJ2-1
V gene: TRBV9
D gene: .
clone size: .
CDR3 protein: CASSTPRLSETYNEQFF
CDR3 DNA: TGTGCCAGCAGCACTCCCCGTCTAAGCGAAACCTACAATGAGCAGTTCTTC

J gene: TRBJ2-3
V gene: TRBV6-5
D gene: .
clone size: .
CDR3 protein: CASSYGRGTSTDTQYF
CDR3 DNA: TGTGCCAGCAGTTACGGACGGGGGACTAGCACAGATACGCAGTATTTT

J gene: TRBJ2-3
V gene: TRBV10-3
D gene: .
clone size: .
CDR3 protein: CAISDGTGILSYF
CDR3 DNA: TGTGCCATCAGTGACGGGACTGGAATCCTTTCGTATTTT

J gene: TRBJ1-1
V gene: TRBV2
D gene: .
clone size: .
CDR3 protein: CASILNTEAFF
CDR3 DNA: TGTGCCAGCATCCTGAACACTGAAGCTTTCTTT

J gene: TRBJ2-3
V gene: TRBV27
D gene: .
clone size: .
CDR3 protein: CASNPIGTSTDTQYF
CDR3 DNA: TGTGCCAGCAATCCTATAGGGACCTCCACAGATACGCAGTATTTT

J gene: TRBJ2-2
V gene: TRBV3-1/TRBV3-2
D gene: .
clone size: .
CDR3 protein: CASSQEGVGELFF
CDR3 DNA: TGTGCCAGCAGCCAAGAAGGTGTGGGGGAGCTGTTTTTT

J gene: TRBJ1-5
V gene: TRBV5-1
D gene: TRBD1
clone size: .
CDR3 protein: CASSHGTDSNQPQHF
CDR3 DNA: TGCGCCAGCAGCCACGGGACAGACAGCAATCAGCCCCAGCATTTT

J gene: TRBJ2-5
V gene: TRBV7-9
D gene: .
clone size: .
CDR3 protein: CASSLKGPRDYQETQYF
CDR3 DNA: TGTGCCAGCAGCTTAAAGGGACCCCGGGACTACCAAGAGACCCAGTACTTC

J gene: TRBJ1-4
V gene: TRBV24-1
D gene: .
clone size: .
CDR3 protein: CATSDSGFSGEKLFF
CDR3 DNA: TGTGCCACCAGTGATTCAGGGTTTTCAGGCGAAAAACTGTTTTTT

J gene: TRBJ2-7
V gene: TRBV19
D gene: .
clone size: once
CDR3 protein: CASSTYRRSSYEQYF
CDR3 DNA: TGTGCCAGTAGTACATACAGAAGAAGCTCCTACGAGCAGTACTTC

J gene: TRBJ2-5
V gene: TRBV3-1/TRBV3-2
D gene: .
clone size: .
CDR3 protein: CASSPRGRSIWETQYF
CDR3 DNA: TGTGCCAGCAGCCCACGGGGGAGGTCGATTTGGGAGACCCAGTACTTC

J gene: TRBJ1-5
V gene: TRBV28
D gene: .
clone size: .
CDR3 protein: CASSFDSNQPQHF
CDR3 DNA: TGTGCCAGCAGTTTTGATAGCAATCAGCCCCAGCATTTT

J gene: TRBJ2-5
V gene: TRBV29-1
D gene: TRBD2
clone size: .
CDR3 protein: CSVSGLAYETQYF
CDR3 DNA: TGCAGCGTTAGTGGACTAGCTTACGAGACCCAGTACTTC

J gene: TRBJ1-1
V gene: TRBV5-4
D gene: .
clone size: .
CDR3 protein: CASSLARVGTEAFF
CDR3 DNA: TGTGCCAGCAGCTTGGCCAGGGTCGGCACTGAAGCTTTCTTT

J gene: TRBJ2-1
V gene: TRBV2
D gene: .
clone size: .
CDR3 protein: CASGAESYNEQFF
CDR3 DNA: TGTGCCAGCGGGGCAGAGTCCTACAATGAGCAGTTCTTC

J gene: TRBJ2-1
V gene: TRBV5-3
D gene: TRBD2
clone size: .
CDR3 protein: CARSDTSGRSNLRQFF
CDR3 DNA: TGTGCCAGAAGCGACACTAGCGGGAGGTCTAACTTAAGGCAGTTCTTC

J gene: TRBJ2-5
V gene: TRBV2
D gene: .
clone size: .
CDR3 protein: CASSEGDRETQYF
CDR3 DNA: TGTGCCAGCAGTGAAGGAGACCGGGAGACCCAGTACTTC

J gene: TRBJ2-7
V gene: TRBV3-1/TRBV3-2
D gene: TRBD1
clone size: once
CDR3 protein: CASSQAPARGIYEQYF
CDR3 DNA: TGTGCCAGCAGCCAAGCCCCGGCCAGGGGGATCTACGAGCAGTACTTC

J gene: TRBJ2-2
V gene: TRBV6-1
D gene: .
clone size: .
CDR3 protein: CASSRTGELFF
CDR3 DNA: TGTGCCAGCAGCCGTACTGGGGAGCTGTTTTTT

J gene: TRBJ2-3
V gene: TRBV2
D gene: TRBD2
clone size: .
CDR3 protein: CASTPGLAGVRDTQYF
CDR3 DNA: TGTGCCAGCACCCCCGGACTAGCGGGAGTCAGGGATACGCAGTATTTT

J gene: TRBJ1-2
V gene: TRBV2
D gene: .
clone size: .
CDR3 protein: CASSERTGGGVYGYTF
CDR3 DNA: TGTGCCAGCAGTGAACGAACGGGGGGTGGTGTCTATGGCTACACCTTC

J gene: TRBJ2-1
V gene: TRBV2
D gene: TRBD2
clone size: .
CDR3 protein: CATSRKGLADYNEQFF
CDR3 DNA: TGTGCCACTTCTCGGAAGGGACTAGCGGATTACAATGAGCAGTTCTTC

J gene: TRBJ2-4
V gene: TRBV19
D gene: .
clone size: .
CDR3 protein: CASSISSGKNIQYF
CDR3 DNA: TGTGCCAGTAGTATTTCGTCAGGGAAAAACATTCAGTACTTC

J gene: TRBJ2-2
V gene: TRBV24-1
D gene: .
clone size: .
CDR3 protein: CATSGPETTGELFF
CDR3 DNA: TGTGCCACCAGTGGGCCTGAGACCACCGGGGAGCTGTTTTTT

J gene: TRBJ1-5
V gene: TRBV10-2
D gene: .
clone size: .
CDR3 protein: CASSDQGGFNQPQHF
CDR3 DNA: TGCGCCAGCAGTGATCAAGGAGGCTTCAATCAGCCCCAGCATTTT

J gene: TRBJ2-7
V gene: TRBV10-3
D gene: .
clone size: .
CDR3 protein: CAISESGRGNYEQYF
CDR3 DNA: TGTGCCATCAGTGAGTCAGGCAGGGGAAACTACGAGCAGTACTTC

J gene: TRBJ2-1
V gene: TRBV15
D gene: .
clone size: .
CDR3 protein: CATSFGVYNEQFF
CDR3 DNA: TGTGCCACCAGCTTCGGGGTCTACAATGAGCAGTTCTTC

J gene: TRBJ2-5
V gene: TRBV19
D gene: TRBD1
clone size: .
CDR3 protein: CATRGLGETQYF
CDR3 DNA: TGTGCCACTAGGGGGCTCGGGGAGACCCAGTACTTC

J gene: TRBJ2-7
V gene: TRBV2
D gene: .
clone size: .
CDR3 protein: CASSVLGGSIYEQYF
CDR3 DNA: TGTGCCAGCAGTGTTCTAGGCGGGTCGATCTACGAGCAGTACTTC

J gene: TRBJ1-4
V gene: TRBV3-1/TRBV3-2
D gene: .
clone size: .
CDR3 protein: CASSQDNEKLFF
CDR3 DNA: TGTGCCAGCAGCCAAGATAATGAAAAACTGTTTTTT

J gene: TRBJ2-7
V gene: TRBV21-1
D gene: .
clone size: once
CDR3 protein: CASSLKGLAGAYEQYF
CDR3 DNA: TGTGCCAGCAGCCTAAAGGGGCTAGCGGGGGCCTACGAGCAGTACTTC

J gene: TRBJ2-7
V gene: TRBV28
D gene: TRBD2
clone size: .
CDR3 protein: CASSPLVGSGKPEGYF
CDR3 DNA: TGTGCCAGCAGTCCTCTTGTGGGGAGCGGGAAGCCGGAGGGGTACTTC

J gene: TRBJ2-5
V gene: TRBV12-3/TRBV12-4
D gene: .
clone size: .
CDR3 protein: CASSLRETQYF
CDR3 DNA: TGTGCCAGCAGCCTCAGAGAGACCCAGTACTTC

J gene: TRBJ2-7
V gene: TRBV7-9
D gene: TRBD1
clone size: .
CDR3 protein: CASSGTGSYEQYF
CDR3 DNA: TGTGCCAGTTCCGGGACAGGCTCCTACGAGCAGTACTTC

J gene: TRBJ2-1
V gene: TRBV28
D gene: TRBD2
clone size: .
CDR3 protein: CASRRTSYNEQFF
CDR3 DNA: TGTGCCAGCAGAAGGACTAGCTACAATGAGCAGTTCTTC

J gene: TRBJ1-1
V gene: TRBV11-2
D gene: .
clone size: once
CDR3 protein: CASSPTSDQNTEAFF
CDR3 DNA: TGTGCCAGCAGCCCGACCTCGGATCAGAACACTGAAGCTTTCTTT

J gene: TRBJ1-2
V gene: TRBV6-5
D gene: .
clone size: .
CDR3 protein: CASCPGGAYGYTF
CDR3 DNA: TGTGCCAGCTGTCCGGGGGGGGCCTATGGCTACACCTTC

J gene: TRBJ1-2
V gene: TRBV28
D gene: .
clone size: .
CDR3 protein: CASSTPGGGGYTF
CDR3 DNA: TGTGCCAGCAGTACACCCGGGGGCGGGGGCTACACCTTC

J gene: TRBJ2-7
V gene: TRBV15
D gene: .
clone size: once
CDR3 protein: CATSRAGPPYEQYF
CDR3 DNA: TGTGCCACCAGCAGAGCGGGTCCCCCCTACGAGCAGTACTTC

J gene: TRBJ2-2
V gene: TRBV5-1
D gene: TRBD1
clone size: .
CDR3 protein: CASSSGPGTGNTGELFF
CDR3 DNA: TGCGCCAGCAGCTCGGGCCCCGGGACAGGGAACACCGGGGAGCTGTTTTTT